These T cell receptor beta chains were read from a single sample in a study of blood T cell repertoires in COVID-19. The table came from immunoSEQ multiplex PCR; TCRdb's copy has only in-frame clones and leaves some out. In the table there are roughly 290,000 clones, over 75% of which are singletons. Sequenced material: peripheral blood. These receptors all come from a woman aged 30 to 39 with COVID-19, enrolled during active disease. The CDR3 runs from the conserved cysteine through the conserved F or W.

CASTLAGGRTDTQYF | TRBJ2-3 | TRBV5-4
CASSHRVGFTEAFF | TRBJ1-1 | TRBV5-6
CASSQRLRGISNQPQHF | TRBJ1-5 | TRBV4-3
CASSLPGLPIEQFF | TRBJ2-1 | TRBV7-9
CASSKTGGRPQHF | TRBJ1-5 | TRBV28
CASSVQGFGNTIYF | TRBJ1-3 | TRBV11-1
CASSLDPGNDRYF | TRBJ2-7 | TRBV11-3
CASSGTTGNQPQHF | TRBJ1-5 | TRBV2
CATDTGGSQTETQYF | TRBJ2-5 | TRBV2
CASSILGGNNQPQHF | TRBJ1-5 | TRBV28
CASSLADSQETQYF | TRBJ2-5 | TRBV5-1
CASSLGLGGANVLTF | TRBJ2-6 | TRBV19
CASSGQKETQYF | TRBJ2-5 | TRBV5-4
CASSPSGLYNEQFF | TRBJ2-1 | TRBV3-1/TRBV3-2
CASSPSREGEKLFF | TRBJ1-4 | TRBV7-2
CAWRAGTGVREQYF | TRBJ2-7 | TRBV30
CAWSVRGGAEAFF | TRBJ1-1 | TRBV30
CASRETGGGEKLFF | TRBJ1-4 | TRBV6-6
CAWRGQGLNTEAFF | TRBJ1-1 | TRBV30
CASSPRDRVSNQPQHF | TRBJ1-5 | TRBV19
CAISESGLAGVPNEQFF | TRBJ2-1 | TRBV10-3
CASSYSSYGYTF | TRBJ1-2 | TRBV28
CAITDSSGGYTF | TRBJ1-2 | TRBV10-3
CASSQTAGDYEQYF | TRBJ2-7 | TRBV4-1
CASSIPSGSNTGELFF | TRBJ2-2 | TRBV19